These T cell receptor beta chains were read from a single sample in a study of type 1 and type 2 diabetes patients. From the multiplex PCR reads, TCRdb called clonotypes with MiXCR, one entry per CDR3 protein. The sample contains more than 250,000 distinct CDR3 sequences, around 50% of which appear only once. The sample consisted of peripheral blood mononuclear cells (PBMCs). All receptors come from a man aged 18 to 30 with type 2 diabetes. Both conserved end residues are part of each CDR3. D genes are given only for firm matches. Expanded clones get a size class; other rows say once, few or many, or leave the size out.

TRBV7-3	TRBJ2-3	-	few	TGTGCCAGCAGCTTAATTGGAGGGCCAGATACGCAGTATTTT	CASSLIGGPDTQYF
TRBV2	TRBJ2-3	-	-	TGTGCCGCGGGCCGGACGACATCCGATACGCAGTATTTT	CAAGRTTSDTQYF
TRBV19	TRBJ1-1	-	few	TGTGCCAGTAGTGGGAAGGGGAACACTGAAGCTTTCTTT	CASSGKGNTEAFF
TRBV29-1	TRBJ1-1	-	-	TGCAGCGTGCCAGGCTCCGGGGGCAATTGGTACACTGAAGCTTTCTTT	CSVPGSGGNWYTEAFF
TRBV24-1	TRBJ1-1	-	-	TGTGCCACCAGTGATTTAAACCGGAGGGAAGCTTTCTTT	CATSDLNRREAFF
TRBV2	TRBJ2-1	TRBD1	many	TGTGCCAGCAGTGAGGGACAGGATCACAATGAGCAGTTCTTC	CASSEGQDHNEQFF
TRBV9	TRBJ2-7	-	few	TGTGCCAGCAGCGTAGGCCCCTACGAGCAGTACTTC	CASSVGPYEQYF
TRBV7-3	TRBJ2-1	-	few	TGTGCCAGCAGCTTAAGTTTGGACAGTGAGCAGTTCTTC	CASSLSLDSEQFF
TRBV7-9	TRBJ2-7	TRBD1	few	TGTGCCAGCAGCAATCCGGGCAGGGGGCAGATCGCCGAGCAGTACTTC	CASSNPGRGQIAEQYF
TRBV19	TRBJ2-2	TRBD2	-	TGTGCCAGTAGTCCTCGAGCGGGAGGAGGCACCGGGGAGCTGTTTTTT	CASSPRAGGGTGELFF
TRBV6-6	TRBJ1-2	-	-	TGTGCCAGCAGTTCCCGGATTTATGGCTACACCTTC	CASSSRIYGYTF
TRBV24-1	TRBJ2-1	TRBD1	-	TGTGCCACCAGTGATTTACGGACAGGGCATGAGCAGTTCTTC	CATSDLRTGHEQFF
TRBV6-1	TRBJ1-2	-	-	TGTGCCAGCAGTGAAGCCGGAGCTAACTATGGCTACACCTTC	CASSEAGANYGYTF
TRBV13	TRBJ1-6	-	few	TGTGCCAGCAGCGGGACAAATTCACCCCTCCACTTT	CASSGTNSPLHF
TRBV7-3	TRBJ2-3	-	-	TGTGCCAGCAGCTTAAACGCCCTCCCGGTAGATACGCAGTATTTT	CASSLNALPVDTQYF
TRBV27	TRBJ2-3	-	few	TGTGCCAGCAGTTTGAGTGGAGCCCGCCCAGATACGCAGTATTTT	CASSLSGARPDTQYF
TRBV25-1	TRBJ2-7	TRBD2	many	TGTGCCAGCAGCGCGACTAGCAGCCACGAGCAGTACTTC	CASSATSSHEQYF
TRBV28	TRBJ1-4	-	-	TGTGCCAGCAGTTTACGGGCTAATGAAAAACTGTTTTTT	CASSLRANEKLFF
TRBV7-2	TRBJ2-5	-	-	TGTGCCAGCAGCTTAAGAGGACATGACCAAGAGACCCAGTACTTC	CASSLRGHDQETQYF
TRBV9	TRBJ2-1	TRBD1	few	TGTGCCAGCAGCGTAGGGGACAGGGACCCCAATGAGCAGTTCTTC	CASSVGDRDPNEQFF
TRBV18	TRBJ1-2	-	few	TGTGCCAGCTCACCACCGGGAGTGGTGGAAGACCGTGGCTACACCTTC	CASSPPGVVEDRGYTF
TRBV15	TRBJ1-5	TRBD1	once	TGTGCCACCAGCAGAGAGATGACAGGGTCGCTTAGCAATCAGCCCCAGCATTTT	CATSREMTGSLSNQPQHF
TRBV19	TRBJ2-7	-	few	TGTGCCAGTAGTATAGCCCACTATACAGGGATCGAGCAGTACTTC	CASSIAHYTGIEQYF
TRBV28	TRBJ2-2	TRBD2	few	TGTGCCAGCAGTCGGTTTAGGGACGGGAGGGCCGGGGAGCTGTTTTTT	CASSRFRDGRAGELFF
TRBV9	TRBJ2-7	TRBD2	-	TGTGCCAGCAGCTTATGGAGCGGGAGCCGGTACGAGCAGTACTTC	CASSLWSGSRYEQYF
TRBV7-6	TRBJ2-1	TRBD2	-	TGTGCCAGCAGCCTAGCGGGGGGGTCCCCAGATGAGCAGTTCTTC	CASSLAGGSPDEQFF
TRBV15	TRBJ2-3	TRBD1	few	TGTGCCACCCGGGACAGGGCAACAGATACGCAGTATTTT	CATRDRATDTQYF
TRBV6-6	TRBJ1-2	-	-	TGTGCCAGCAGTTACTCGAGGGGATGGCTCTATGGCTACACCTTC	CASSYSRGWLYGYTF
TRBV5-1	TRBJ2-1	-	-	TGCGCCAGCAGCTCCCCCTACAATGAGCAGTTCTTC	CASSSPYNEQFF
TRBV10-1	TRBJ2-5	TRBD2	once	TGTGCCAGCAGTGATGAAGGACTAGCGGGGGAGACCCAGTACTTC	CASSDEGLAGETQYF
TRBV20-1	TRBJ2-3	-	-	TGCAGTGCTAGAGACCTCCGGGGGAGCGCAGATACGCAGTATTTT	CSARDLRGSADTQYF
TRBV29-1	TRBJ2-7	TRBD1	-	TGCAGCGTTGAACTTCAGGGGGCCTACGAGCAGTACTTC	CSVELQGAYEQYF
TRBV4-2	TRBJ2-1	-	-	TGTGCCAGCAGCCAAGCTTACAATGAGCAGTTCTTC	CASSQAYNEQFF
TRBV13	TRBJ2-7	-	few	TGTGCCAGCAGCTCCCGAGGGTTGGGGGAGCAGTACTTC	CASSSRGLGEQYF
TRBV30	TRBJ2-2	-	few	TGTGCCTGGAGTGATGCCGCCGGGGAGCTGTTTTTT	CAWSDAAGELFF
TRBV2	TRBJ2-2	-	-	TGTGCCAGTGAGGGGTTGAACACCGGGGAGCTGTTTTTT	CASEGLNTGELFF
TRBV11-3	TRBJ2-2	-	-	TGTGCCAGCAGCCCGGGAGCGTCTGCCACCGGGGAGCTGTTTTTT	CASSPGASATGELFF
TRBV2	TRBJ1-2	-	-	TGTGCCAGCAGTCACCTAAGAGTGGCAGCGACGGCTAACTATGGCTACACCTTC	CASSHLRVAATANYGYTF
TRBV6-1	TRBJ2-6	-	many	TGTGCCAGCAGTGAAGGTGACTCTGGGGCCAACGTCCTGACTTTC	CASSEGDSGANVLTF
TRBV5-1	TRBJ2-5	-	-	TGCGCCAGCAGCCATTCCCAGACTCGAGAGACCCAGTACTTC	CASSHSQTRETQYF
TRBV6-1	TRBJ2-3	-	-	TGTGCCAGCAGCATAATTACAGATACGCAGTATTTT	CASSIITDTQYF
TRBV12-3/TRBV12-4	TRBJ1-6	TRBD1	few	TGTGCCAGCAGTCCCCAGGGGGCGCGAAATTCACCCCTCCACTTT	CASSPQGARNSPLHF
TRBV20-1	TRBJ2-1	-	once	TGCAGTGCTAGGGGCTCGCGGAATGAGCAGTTCTTC	CSARGSRNEQFF
TRBV29-1	TRBJ1-2	TRBD1	once	TGCAGCGTTCACCAGGGGGCGAGCTATGGCTACACCTTC	CSVHQGASYGYTF
TRBV24-1	TRBJ2-2	-	-	TGTGCCACCAGTGACCGCCGACAGGACTTCACCGGGGAGCTGTTTTTT	CATSDRRQDFTGELFF
TRBV10-3	TRBJ1-1	-	-	TGTGCCATCAGTGGATATAGACAGGCCGACCGGGAAGCTTTCTTT	CAISGYRQADREAFF
TRBV6-6	TRBJ2-1	TRBD2	few	TGTGCCAGCAGGGGGGGGACTAGCGGGTCAAGCTCCTACAATGAGCAGTTCTTC	CASRGGTSGSSSYNEQFF
TRBV7-2	TRBJ2-1	-	-	TGTGCCAGCAGCTTAGAGCACTCAACCTACAATGAGCAGTTCTTC	CASSLEHSTYNEQFF
TRBV6-4	TRBJ2-1	TRBD1	-	TGTGCCAGCAGTGACTCGCCAGGGGGATCCTACAATGAGCAGTTCTTC	CASSDSPGGSYNEQFF
TRBV7-9	TRBJ2-5	-	few	TGTGCCAGCAGTGAACCACGAGAAGAGACCCAGTACTTC	CASSEPREETQYF
TRBV28	TRBJ2-3	TRBD2	once	TGTGCCAGCAGTCCATGGACTAGCGGGAGAAGGGCGAATACGCAGTATTTT	CASSPWTSGRRANTQYF
TRBV7-3	TRBJ2-1	-	-	TGTGCCAGCAGCCCACAAGCGGCGTACAATGAGCAGTTCTTC	CASSPQAAYNEQFF
TRBV12-3/TRBV12-4	TRBJ1-4	-	few	TGTGCCAGCAGTCCCATTTCAGCTAATGAAAAACTGTTTTTT	CASSPISANEKLFF